The TCR beta chain under discussion was sequenced for a study of immune heterogeneity within non-small cell lung tumors. The authors amplified TCR beta CDR3 by multiplex PCR with 32 V and 13 J primers. A single record per CDR3 protein comes from TCRdb applying MiXCR to the multiplex PCR reads. The sample includes 10,000 to 15,000 distinct CDR3 sequences, 20% to 25% of them seen just once. J lost 6 bases, V lost 5 bases, and 10 bases had no gene match. This CDR3 is built from 16 residues. Per germline, CDR1 SGHVS and CDR2 FNYEAQ. This clonotype was found a few times. At 550 to 600 ng per sample, bulk tumor genomic DNA provided the template. Collection of several biopsies per primary tumor, spaced far apart, took place during surgery. Patients with untreated, newly diagnosed non-small cell lung cancer underwent curative surgery.

V usage is TRBV7-6 and J usage is TRBJ2-1; 10 bases agree with TRBD1. This sequence was found in a man in his forties or fifties with non-small cell lung cancer. Sequenced sample: lung tumor tissue. Here the CDR3 DNA reads TGTGCCAGCAGCACCTGGACAGGGGGAGCTCCCAATGAGCAGTTCTTC. This codes for CASSTWTGGAPNEQFF.